The next 25 T cell receptor beta chains were all read from a single sample in a study of Ad26.COV2.S vaccination and SARS-CoV-2 variants. This sample's treatment: some 20 received Ad26.COV2.S at low or high dose, single or two shots; about 5 received placebo; per-sample allocation not given. Day 63 following the first vaccine or placebo injection was when the samples were taken. Profiled with immunoSEQ multiplex PCR; TCRdb holds only in-frame clones, not every one. The profile shows 350,000 to 450,000 clones, approximately 92% of them singletons. Sequencing used peripheral blood, obtained in a trial of Ad26.COV2.S vaccine versus placebo. All receptors come from a person aged 18-60 years who received the Ad26.COV2.S COVID-19 vaccine or a placebo.

This sequence joins TRBV20-1 and TRBJ1-2; no reliable D call. Trimming took off 3 bases at V and 8 bases at J, with 10 bases between the two ends. The germline V gene encodes CDR1 DFQATT and CDR2 SNEGSKA (reference sequence). CDR3 length: 11 residues. CDR3 bases: TGCAGTGCTAGCGTAGGTTACGGCTACACCTTC. This codes for CSASVGYGYTF.

V usage is TRBV7-2 and J usage is TRBJ2-5; D is perhaps TRBD1 (5 bases). The CDR3 contains 14 residues. Trimming removed 5 bases at V and 5 bases at J, with 15 bases between. Looked up from germline, CDR1 is SGHTA and CDR2 is FQGNSA. As DNA, the CDR3 is TGTGCCAGCAGCCTAGGTGTGGGGCATGAGACCCAGTACTTC. Protein product: CASSLGVGHETQYF.

The chain uses TRBV28 and TRBJ2-7, with D possibly matching TRBD2 (5 bases). V was trimmed by 2 bases and J by 6 bases, leaving 14 bases between them. This CDR3 is built from 14 residues. Germline loops: CDR1 MDHEN, CDR2 SYDVKM. The DNA for the CDR3 is TGTGCCAGCAGTTTAATGAACTATCGGGGCGAGCAGTACTTC. Protein product: CASSLMNYRGEQYF.

J is TRBJ1-4 and V is TRBV3-1 (or the pseudogene TRBV3-2), with a tentative D call TRBD1 (5 bases). Trimming cost V 5 bases and J 16 bases, with 14 bases left between them. Per the germline V gene, CDR1 is LGHDT and CDR2 is YNNKEL (reference sequence). The CDR3 runs 11 residues. For the CDR3, the DNA is TGTGCCAGCAGCGGATCCGGGACTCAGTTTTTT. Translating it yields CASSGSGTQFF.

The V call is TRBV27, the J call TRBJ2-5; D gene uncertain. The CDR3 is 14 residues long. V was cut by 1 base and J by 5 bases, with 11 bases left in between. From germline, CDR1 is MNHEY and CDR2 SMNVEV (reference sequence). The CDR3, as DNA: TGTGCCAGCAGTTTATACGCGGCTTTCGAGACCCAGTACTTC. Protein product: CASSLYAAFETQYF.

The V gene is TRBV27, the J gene TRBJ1-4; the D gene is possibly TRBD1 (5 bases). CDR3 length equals 13 residues. Germline V lookup: CDR1 MNHEY, CDR2 SMNVEV (reference sequence). V lost 6 bases to trimming and J lost 4 bases, with 9 bases between them. CDR3 DNA: TGTGCCAGCAGGGGACGCAGTAATGAAAAACTGTTTTTT. This codes for CASRGRSNEKLFF.

The V gene is TRBV3-1 (or the pseudogene TRBV3-2), the J gene TRBJ2-3; TRBD2 aligns across 11 bases. V dropped 0 bases and J dropped 0; count of bases not matched to a gene: 14. The CDR3 is 21 residues long. From germline, CDR1 is LGHDT and CDR2 YNNKEL (reference sequence). DNA of the CDR3: TGTGCCAGCAGCCAAGATGCGCAAACGGGACTAGCGGCCTCTAGCACAGATACGCAGTATTTT. It is translated as CASSQDAQTGLAASSTDTQYF.

The gene calls are TRBV10-3 and TRBJ2-1; no reliable D call. CDR3 size: 13 residues. Germline CDR1 and CDR2: ENHRY and SYGVKD. Trimming took off 3 bases at V and 4 bases at J, with 7 bases between the two ends. Written as DNA, the CDR3 is TGTGCCATCAGTGATGACAAGTACAATGAGCAGTTCTTC. Its protein is CAISDDKYNEQFF.

The chain carries TRBV7-6 and TRBJ2-7; TRBD1 matches at 8 bases. Germline CDR1 is SGHVS and CDR2 is FNYEAQ. The trim removed 0 bases at V and 0 bases at J, leaving 1 base unmatched. There are 15 residues in the CDR3. CDR3 in DNA: TGTGCCAGCAGCTTAGCGGGGACAGGCTCCTACGAGCAGTACTTC. Translated: CASSLAGTGSYEQYF.

The rearrangement joins TRBV6-2 or TRBV6-3 to TRBJ2-1; TRBD1 is a possible D gene (5 bases). The CDR3 runs 15 residues. The V end lost 2 bases, the J end lost 3 bases, and 11 bases lay between the germline ends. Germline CDR1 is MNHEY and CDR2 is SVGEGT. The DNA of the CDR3 is TGTGCCAGCAGTTACGGACAAGGATACTACAATGAGCAGTTCTTC. This encodes CASSYGQGYYNEQFF.

The V call is TRBV6-5, the J call TRBJ2-1; either TRBD1 or TRBD2 may supply D (6 bases each). Looked up from germline, CDR1 is MNHEY and CDR2 is SVGAGI. The CDR3 is 15 residues long. The V and J ends lost 7 bases and 5 bases respectively, with 18 bases between them. CDR3 region: CASTAEGGKDNEQFF. CDR3 bases: TGTGCCAGCACCGCGGAGGGGGGTAAGGACAATGAGCAGTTCTTC.

This chain joins TRBV28 and TRBJ2-3; D gene ambiguous. Germline CDR1 reads MDHEN; CDR2 reads SYDVKM. V gave up 7 bases and J gave up 4 bases, with 18 bases separating them. The CDR3 consists of 15 residues. CDR3 residues: CASTLKIVFADTQYF. The CDR3 DNA sequence: TGTGCCAGCACCCTCAAGATAGTTTTCGCAGATACGCAGTATTTT.

The rearrangement joins TRBV19 to TRBJ2-1; TRBD1 aligns across 10 bases. The trim removed 6 bases at V and 7 bases at J, leaving 6 bases unmatched. The CDR3 spans 14 residues. Germline lookup yields CDR1 LNHDA and CDR2 SQIVND (reference sequence). The CDR3 loop is CASSGPDRGNEQFF. CDR3 DNA: TGTGCCAGTAGCGGACCGGACAGGGGGAATGAGCAGTTCTTC.

The CDR3 region has the DNA TGTGCCAGTAGTATAGATCGGTCGACAGGGGAGCCTCAAGAGACCCAGTACTTC. As protein: CASSIDRSTGEPQETQYF. This chain uses TRBV19 with TRBJ2-5, with TRBD1 matching over 8 bases. The CDR3 consists of 18 residues. The germline gives CDR1 LNHDA, CDR2 SQIVND (reference sequence). V was clipped by 0 bases and J by 2 bases; unmatched bases: 11. Using reference TRBV19 and TRBJ2-5 for the parts outside the CDR3, the full variable domain is DGGITQSPKYLFRKEGQNVTLSCEQNLNHDAMYWYRQDPGQGLRLIYYSQIVNDFQKGDIAEGYSVSREKKESFPLTVTSAQKNPTAFYLCASSIDRSTGEPQETQYFGPGTRLLVL.

The CDR3 is CASSLSWGGADTQYF. DNA for the CDR3: TGTGCCAGCAGCCTTTCATGGGGGGGCGCTGATACGCAGTATTTT. The genes are TRBV7-2 and TRBJ2-3; D possibly corresponds to TRBD2 (7 bases). V was shortened by 5 bases and J by 6 bases, with 18 bases between the two germline ends. This CDR3 comprises 15 residues. The V gene's germline CDR1 is SGHTA and CDR2 FQGNSA. The full variable domain, with the rest looked up from reference TRBV7-2 and TRBJ2-3, is GAGVSQSPSNKVTEKGKDVELRCDPISGHTALYWYRQSLGQGLEFLIYFQGNSAPDKSGLPSDRFSAERTGGSVSTLTIQRTQQEDSAVYLCASSLSWGGADTQYFGPGTRLTVL.

This chain uses TRBV29-1 with TRBJ1-1, with 11 bases aligning to TRBD1. Per the germline V gene, CDR1 is SQVTM and CDR2 is ANQGSEA. J lost 4 bases, V lost 1 base, and 8 bases had no gene match. This CDR3 has 16 amino acids. The CDR3 sequence: CSVEGNLDRGLTEAFF. The CDR3 coding sequence is TGCAGCGTTGAAGGAAACTTGGACAGGGGGCTCACTGAAGCTTTCTTT.

The chain is built from TRBV5-1 and TRBJ2-5; D unresolved. The CDR3 totals 14 residues. Trimming cost V 2 bases and J 1 base, with 9 bases left between them. Per germline, CDR1 SGHRS and CDR2 YFSETQ. The CDR3 DNA reads TGCGCCAGCAGCTTTGGACCATCCCAAGAGACCCAGTACTTC. Translation gives CASSFGPSQETQYF. Full variable domain (rest looked up from reference TRBV5-1 and TRBJ2-5): KAGVTQTPRYLIKTRGQQVTLSCSPISGHRSVSWYQQTPGQGLQFLFEYFSETQRNKGNFPGRFSGRQFSNSRSEMNVSTLELGDSALYLCASSFGPSQETQYFGPGTRLLVL.

The rearrangement links TRBV7-2 to TRBJ2-3; no definite D call. The V gene lost 2 bases and the J gene lost 0 bases, with 12 bases spanning the gap. Looked up from germline, CDR1 is SGHTA and CDR2 is FQGNSA. This CDR3 spans 16 amino acids. In DNA form, the CDR3 reads TGTGCCAGCAGCTTACCAGCGTCCAGTAGCACAGATACGCAGTATTTT. It yields the protein CASSLPASSSTDTQYF.

This chain connects TRBV19 to TRBJ1-1; D unresolved. There are 16 residues in the CDR3. Per germline, CDR1 LNHDA and CDR2 SQIVND (reference sequence). With 3 bases removed from V and 1 base from J, the gap between germline ends came to 15 bases. The CDR3: CASSIPRRIENTEAFF. CDR3 bases: TGTGCCAGTAGTATCCCCCGGAGGATTGAGAACACTGAAGCTTTCTTT.

CDR3 nucleotide sequence: TGTGCCAGCAGCTCAGCTAGCTCCAATGAGCAGTTCTTC. Translated: CASSSASSNEQFF. The chain joins TRBV11-3 to TRBJ2-1; D may be TRBD2 (5 bases). The CDR3 totals 13 residues. Trimming left V 4 bases short and J 6 bases short, with 10 bases between. Germline-derived CDR1 and CDR2 are SGHNT and YENEEA.

This sequence joins TRBV7-2 and TRBJ1-1, with D maybe TRBD1 (5 bases). Germline values: CDR1 SGHTA, CDR2 FQGNSA. This CDR3 spans 16 amino acids. The V end lost 1 base, the J end lost 4 bases, and 16 bases lay between the germline ends. This CDR3 is CASSLVPGRRGTEAFF. Written as DNA, the CDR3 is TGTGCCAGCAGCTTAGTCCCAGGTCGGAGGGGCACTGAAGCTTTCTTT.

The chain joins TRBV2 to TRBJ2-5, with D unresolved. Germline V gives CDR1 SNHLY, CDR2 FYNNEI. This CDR3 region has 12 residues. Trimming removed 6 bases at V and 2 bases at J, with 7 bases between. The CDR3 sequence: CASRLLQETQYF. CDR3 DNA: TGTGCCAGCAGACTACTACAAGAGACCCAGTACTTC. Complete variable domain (other parts from reference TRBV2 and TRBJ2-5): EPEVTQTPSHQVTQMGQEVILRCVPISNHLYFYWYRQILGQKVEFLVSFYNNEISEKSEIFDDQFSVERPDGSNFTLKIRSTKLEDSAMYFCASRLLQETQYFGPGTRLLVL.

The chain recombines TRBV2 with TRBJ2-5, with D perhaps being TRBD1 or TRBD2 (6 bases each). This CDR3 contains 14 residues. The ends were cut back, 8 bases at V and 1 base at J, with 14 bases in the middle. Germline V gene lookup returns CDR1 SNHLY and CDR2 FYNNEI. CDR3 sequence (DNA): TGTGCCAGCTCGATAGGGGGGATCCAAGAGACCCAGTACTTC. This sequence encodes CASSIGGIQETQYF.

The chain recombines TRBV6-5 with TRBJ2-5; 7 positions agree with TRBD1. Germline V CDR1 and CDR2: MNHEY, SVGAGI. J was trimmed by 5 bases and V by 2 bases; bases with no gene match: 8. The CDR3 totals 15 residues. The CDR3 coding sequence is TGTGCCAGCAGTTACCGAGGGGGCGGTTGGGAGACCCAGTACTTC. This translates into CASSYRGGGWETQYF.

The CDR3 DNA follows: TGTGCCAGCAGCCAGGGGTACAGTTGGGGCGATGAGCAGTTCTTC. Translated, it gives CASSQGYSWGDEQFF. The chain is built from TRBV7-8 and TRBJ2-1; tentatively, D is TRBD1 (6 bases). Per germline, CDR1 SGHVS and CDR2 FQNEAQ. This CDR3 contains 15 residues. With 5 bases removed from V and 8 bases from J, the gap between germline ends came to 19 bases. Filled out from reference TRBV7-8 and TRBJ2-1, the complete variable domain reads GAGVSQSPRYKVAKRGQDVALRCDPISGHVSLFWYQQALGQGPEFLTYFQNEAQLDKSGLPSDRFFAERPEGSVSTLKIQRTQQEDSAVYLCASSQGYSWGDEQFFGPGTRLTVL.